The 32 T cell receptor beta chains below all came from one sample that was sequenced in a study of shared clonotypes between healthy human individuals. TCRdb keeps only in-frame clones here, not all; method: immunoSEQ multiplex PCR. The repertoire holds about 580,000 clones, roughly 98% seen once, with roughly 0.29% in the top ten. It was CD45RO-negative cells, positively selected for CCR7, that made up naive CD8 cells, with terminally differentiated effector memory CD45RA+ cells excluded. Sequencing used naive CD8+ T cells sorted from blood. All receptors come from a man between 25 and 39 years old in good health.

CDR3 protein: CASSQDLGYYEQYF. Written as DNA, the CDR3 is TGCGCCAGCAGCCAAGATCTAGGGTACTACGAGCAGTACTTC. The chain joins TRBV4-3 to TRBJ2-7; D unclear. CDR1 is LGHNA, CDR2 YSLEER, per germline. The CDR3 consists of 14 residues. With 0 bases removed from V and 3 bases from J, the gap between germline ends came to 9 bases.

The chain links TRBV28 to TRBJ2-5, with D possibly being TRBD2 (6 bases). The germline V and J ends were trimmed by 3 bases and 0 bases, with 23 bases remaining between them. Germline CDR1 MDHEN, CDR2 SYDVKM. This CDR3 contains 19 residues. The CDR3 DNA reads as TGTGCCAGCAGTTTTCCCCGGGTTGGGACCTGGAGGGACCAAGAGACCCAGTACTTC. Translated: CASSFPRVGTWRDQETQYF.

V gene TRBV6-4 combines with J gene TRBJ2-1, with D possibly TRBD2 on 6 matching bases. The germline gives CDR1 MRHNA, CDR2 SNTAGT. V was shortened by 2 bases and J by 6 bases, with 11 bases between the two germline ends. This CDR3 region has 14 residues. This CDR3 is CASSDKGGSNEQFF. The CDR3 nucleotides are TGTGCCAGCAGTGACAAGGGAGGCTCCAATGAGCAGTTCTTC.

This chain uses TRBV7-8 with TRBJ2-1; tentatively, D is TRBD1 or TRBD2 (7 bases each). CDR3 length: 16 residues. Germline V gives CDR1 SGHVS, CDR2 FQNEAQ. V was clipped by 5 bases and J by 1 base, with 15 bases between them. CDR3 DNA: TGTGCCAGCAGCGCCCACAGGGGAGGGTCCTACAATGAGCAGTTCTTC. This encodes CASSAHRGGSYNEQFF.

This chain links TRBV28 with TRBJ1-5; 7 bases match TRBD1. V was clipped by 1 base and J by 0 bases; unmatched bases: 9. The CDR3 has 18 residues. Germline-derived CDR1 and CDR2 are MDHEN and SYDVKM. CDR3 sequence (DNA): TGTGCCAGCAGTTTATTGTACCGGGACAGAGATAGCAATCAGCCCCAGCATTTT. It yields the protein CASSLLYRDRDSNQPQHF.

The V call is TRBV5-4, the J call TRBJ2-1, with D hard to call. The CDR3 totals 15 residues. From germline, CDR1 is SGHNT and CDR2 YYREEE (reference sequence). Trimming removed 1 base from V and 2 bases from J, with 10 bases in between. CDR3 nucleotides: TGTGCCAGCAGCTTGAAAAGCGAGCCCTACAATGAGCAGTTCTTC. Protein: CASSLKSEPYNEQFF.

This clone was picked up one time. The chain joins TRBV6-5 to TRBJ2-4; D may be TRBD1 or TRBD2 (5 bases each). The germline CDR1 and CDR2 sequences are MNHEY and SVGAGI. The CDR3 consists of 15 residues. V lost 2 bases, J lost 2 bases, and 10 bases lay in between. CDR3 sequence reads: CASSYGPGPKNIQYF. CDR3 in DNA: TGTGCCAGCAGTTACGGCCCGGGACCCAAAAACATTCAGTACTTC.

The chain couples TRBV10-3 to TRBJ2-1, with D unresolved. V gave up 0 bases and J gave up 4 bases, with 16 bases separating them. This CDR3 spans 17 amino acids. Germline CDR1 and CDR2: ENHRY and SYGVKD. The CDR3 region has the DNA TGTGCCATCAGTGAGTCGATTGGCAGTGATTTATACAATGAGCAGTTCTTC. It translates to CAISESIGSDLYNEQFF.

The chain uses TRBV27 and TRBJ2-1; no reliable D call. Trimming left V 6 bases short and J 0 bases short, with 15 bases between. CDR1 and CDR2 (germline): MNHEY, SMNVEV (reference sequence). This CDR3 comprises 16 residues. In DNA form, the CDR3 reads TGTGCCAGCAGGGGCAGCGCGTATAGCTCCTACAATGAGCAGTTCTTC. This codes for CASRGSAYSSYNEQFF.

The rearrangement links TRBV5-1 to TRBJ2-5; 8 nucleotides line up with TRBD2. V lost 0 bases, J lost 3 bases, and 7 bases stayed unmatched. Per the germline V gene, CDR1 is SGHRS and CDR2 is YFSETQ. There are 16 residues in the CDR3. CDR3 protein: CASSLALKAGEETQYF. The CDR3 DNA reads TGCGCCAGCAGCTTGGCCCTAAAAGCGGGGGAAGAGACCCAGTACTTC.

The V gene is TRBV2, the J gene TRBJ2-7; the D call may be TRBD1 or TRBD2 (5 bases each). The germline V gene has CDR1 SNHLY and CDR2 FYNNEI. The V end lost 8 bases, the J end lost 4 bases, and 15 bases lay between the germline ends. The CDR3 runs 13 residues. The CDR3 coding sequence is TGTGCCAGCTTCGGGACGGAATATTACGAGCAGTACTTC. Protein sequence: CASFGTEYYEQYF.

Details on this clone: An end of the junction differs from the germline gene, which may be a read error. The rearrangement uses TRBV5-4 and TRBJ2-7, with D tentatively TRBD1 or TRBD2 (5 bases each). This CDR3 region has 12 residues. In germline, CDR1 is SGHNT, CDR2 YYREEE (reference sequence). In nucleotides, the CDR3 is TGTGCCAGCAGCTCTACCGGGACCGTGGAAGTATTC. It encodes CASSSTGTVEVF.

The rearrangement uses TRBV27 and TRBJ1-5; 8 positions match TRBD1. The germline CDR1 and CDR2 sequences are MNHEY and SMNVEV (reference sequence). Unmatched junction bases numbered 10, after V lost 5 bases and J lost 7 bases. This CDR3 has 15 residues. The chain's CDR3 is CASSPHGQGTQPQHF. In DNA, the CDR3 is TGTGCCAGCAGTCCTCACGGACAGGGCACCCAGCCCCAGCATTTT.

This clone has just one count. Other DNA sequences within the sample encode an identical CDR3. The CDR3 DNA reads TGCGCCAGCAGCTTCGGGAGCTCCTACGAGCAGTACTTC. This codes for CASSFGSSYEQYF. The V gene is TRBV5-1, the J gene TRBJ2-7, with D maybe TRBD2 (6 bases). CDR1 SGHRS and CDR2 YFSETQ come from the germline V gene. V lost 2 bases and J 0 bases, leaving 6 bases between the germline ends. This CDR3 comprises 13 residues.

This chain links TRBV7-3 with TRBJ2-3; 10 bases line up with TRBD1. V dropped 5 bases and J dropped 4; count of bases not matched to a gene: 3. The CDR3 covers 14 residues. CDR1 and CDR2 (germline): SGHTA, FQGTGA. The CDR3 bases are TGTGCCAGCAGCACCGGGACAGGGGCAGATACGCAGTATTTT. Translating it yields CASSTGTGADTQYF. Variable domain in full (rest from reference TRBV7-3 and TRBJ2-3): GAGVSQTPSNKVTEKGKYVELRCDPISGHTALYWYRQSLGQGPEFLIYFQGTGAADDSGLPNDRFFAVRPEGSVSTLKIQRTERGDSAVYLCASSTGTGADTQYFGPGTRLTVL.

The rearrangement uses TRBV7-9 and TRBJ1-4; tentative D call: TRBD1 (5 bases). Deletions cut 5 bases from V and 7 bases from J, with 17 bases between. The CDR3 is 15 amino acids. In germline, CDR1 is SEHNR, CDR2 FQNEAQ (reference sequence). The CDR3 is CASSPLGGDREKLFF. The CDR3 bases are TGTGCCAGCAGCCCCCTTGGGGGGGATCGTGAAAAACTGTTTTTT. Supplemented by reference TRBV7-9 and TRBJ1-4, the full variable domain reads DTGVSQNPRHKITKRGQNVTFRCDPISEHNRLYWYRQTLGQGPEFLTYFQNEAQLEKSRLLSDRFSAERPKGSFSTLEIQRTEQGDSAMYLCASSPLGGDREKLFFGSGTQLSVL.

The V gene is TRBV2, the J gene TRBJ2-3; 10 bases align to TRBD2. The germline gives CDR1 SNHLY, CDR2 FYNNEI. The CDR3 consists of 15 residues. J lost 0 bases, V lost 5 bases, and 2 bases had no gene match. The CDR3 protein is CASSRTSGSTDTQYF. Here the CDR3 DNA reads TGTGCCAGCAGTCGGACTAGCGGTAGCACAGATACGCAGTATTTT.

The chain joins TRBV7-8 to TRBJ2-5, with D possibly matching TRBD2 (6 bases). This CDR3 has 12 amino acids. V lost 1 base and J lost 10, with 10 bases in between. Germline V gives CDR1 SGHVS, CDR2 FQNEAQ. The CDR3 sequence is CASSLVPGSQYF. The CDR3 bases are TGTGCCAGCAGCTTAGTCCCCGGGAGCCAGTACTTC.

This clone was seen only once. This sample includes further DNA sequences coding for the same CDR3. The chain is built from TRBV9 and TRBJ1-2; no reliable D call. The CDR3 is made up of 11 amino acids. V was cut by 3 bases and J by 6 bases, with 6 bases left in between. The V gene's germline CDR1 is SGDLS and CDR2 YYNGEE. The CDR3 region has the DNA TGTGCCAGCAGCGACCGGGATGGCTACACCTTC. It encodes CASSDRDGYTF.

The chain links TRBV27 to TRBJ2-1; 7 bases map to TRBD2. The CDR3 extends over 16 amino acids. The germline V gene encodes CDR1 MNHEY and CDR2 SMNVEV (reference sequence). The junction had 10 bases not matched to a gene; V was cut back by 0 bases and J by 8 bases. CDR3 sequence: CASSLSIASGLDEQFF. CDR3 sequence (DNA): TGTGCCAGCAGTTTATCGATTGCTAGCGGTCTAGATGAGCAGTTCTTC.

This rearrangement joins TRBV6-5 to TRBJ2-7, with 7 bases lining up with TRBD1. The V segment lost 0 bases and the J segment 2 bases; nucleotides outside the gene matches: 7. Germline V gene sequence: CDR1 MNHEY, CDR2 SVGAGI. The CDR3 has 16 amino acids. The DNA for the CDR3 is TGTGCCAGCAGTTACTCAGGGGGCGCTGGCCCCTACGAGCAGTACTTC. Translating it yields CASSYSGGAGPYEQYF.

This clone was counted once. The chain links TRBV7-9 to TRBJ2-1; 7 nucleotides align to TRBD2. V lost 4 bases, J lost 5 bases, and 8 bases stayed unmatched. This CDR3 comprises 15 residues. Germline V gene lookup returns CDR1 SEHNR and CDR2 FQNEAQ (reference sequence). CDR3 protein: CASSSGRLSHNEQFF. The CDR3 DNA follows: TGTGCCAGCAGCTCCGGGAGGCTTTCACACAATGAGCAGTTCTTC.

This chain joins TRBV5-6 and TRBJ2-5; the D gene is possibly TRBD1 (5 bases). This CDR3 region has 14 residues. Germline values: CDR1 SGHDT, CDR2 YYEEEE. The V and J ends lost 2 bases and 5 bases respectively, with 13 bases between them. Here the CDR3 reads CASSLGQGMETQYF. In nucleotides, the CDR3 is TGTGCCAGCAGCTTAGGGCAGGGTATGGAGACCCAGTACTTC.

This chain uses TRBV9 with TRBJ2-2, with D unresolved. Trimming took off 5 bases at V and 5 bases at J, with 10 bases between the two ends. From germline, CDR1 is SGDLS and CDR2 YYNGEE. CDR3 length: 13 residues. CDR3: CASSGDWTGELFF. In nucleotides, the CDR3 is TGTGCCAGCAGTGGGGATTGGACCGGGGAGCTGTTTTTT.

This sequence joins TRBV28 and TRBJ2-7, with a weak D call TRBD1 (6 bases). The CDR3 length is 16 residues. Germline values: CDR1 MDHEN, CDR2 SYDVKM. The ends were cut back, 4 bases at V and 0 bases at J, with 16 bases in the middle. The CDR3 sequence is CASSSALGAHSYEQYF. DNA of the CDR3: TGTGCCAGCAGTTCCGCCCTGGGGGCCCACTCCTACGAGCAGTACTTC.

V is TRBV7-9 and J is TRBJ1-2; D call uncertain. The V gene lost 5 bases and the J gene lost 4 bases, with 17 bases spanning the gap. The CDR3 extends over 15 amino acids. Germline V lookup: CDR1 SEHNR, CDR2 FQNEAQ (reference sequence). Here the CDR3 reads CASSLQSIGSYGYTF. The CDR3 nucleotides are TGTGCCAGCAGCCTACAGAGCATTGGTTCCTATGGCTACACCTTC.

This chain uses TRBV11-1 with TRBJ2-5, with 7 bases identical to TRBD2. Germline CDR1 SGHAT, CDR2 FQDESV (reference sequence). This CDR3 is built from 17 residues. After removal of 3 bases from V and 5 bases from J, the junction contained 15 bases not matched to a gene. CDR3 amino acids: CASSLGKNRGRVETQYF. CDR3 nucleotide sequence: TGTGCCAGCAGCTTGGGAAAAAATCGAGGGAGGGTCGAGACCCAGTACTTC.

The CDR3 here is CASSEWWTGASGANVLTF. The CDR3 nucleotides read TGTGCCAGCAGTGAATGGTGGACAGGGGCGTCTGGGGCCAACGTCCTGACTTTC. The chain couples TRBV6-1 to TRBJ2-6, with 9 bases lining up with TRBD1. Germline assignment: CDR1 MNHNS and CDR2 SASEGT. The CDR3 consists of 18 residues. V lost 2 bases to trimming and J lost 1 base; unmatched junction nucleotides: 6.

The chain recombines TRBV7-9 with TRBJ2-3; TRBD2 matches at 7 bases. The V gene end was trimmed by 4 bases and the J gene end by 2 bases; junction bases not matched to a gene: 9. CDR3 size: 16 residues. Germline values: CDR1 SEHNR, CDR2 FQNEAQ (reference sequence). The CDR3 region has the DNA TGTGCCAGCAGCTCTACAACTAGCGCCCACACAGATACGCAGTATTTT. Translation gives CASSSTTSAHTDTQYF.

The chain couples TRBV4-3 to TRBJ2-7; 8 bases fit TRBD2. CDR3 length equals 15 residues. Germline V gene data show CDR1 as LGHNA and CDR2 as YSLEER. V dropped 0 bases and J dropped 3; count of bases not matched to a gene: 4. CDR3: CASSQETGGGYEQYF. The CDR3 coding sequence is TGCGCCAGCAGCCAAGAGACGGGAGGGGGCTACGAGCAGTACTTC.

The V and J genes are TRBV13 and TRBJ1-2; D call uncertain. This CDR3 spans 17 amino acids. V lost 5 bases and J 1 base, leaving 20 bases between the germline ends. Germline CDR1 PRHDT, CDR2 FYEKMQ (reference sequence). CDR3 nucleotide sequence: TGTGCCAGCAGCCCCCCCCCAGGATACGGGGATAACTATGGCTACACCTTC. This translates into CASSPPPGYGDNYGYTF.

The chain recombines TRBV7-9 with TRBJ2-3; TRBD2 matches 11 bases. The J segment lost 4 bases and the V segment lost 3 bases, leaving 12 bases of the junction unmatched. The CDR3 runs to 18 residues. In germline, CDR1 is SEHNR, CDR2 FQNEAQ (reference sequence). CDR3 region: CASSFPPTSGKQADTQYF. CDR3 bases: TGTGCCAGCAGCTTCCCTCCGACTAGCGGGAAGCAGGCAGATACGCAGTATTTT.